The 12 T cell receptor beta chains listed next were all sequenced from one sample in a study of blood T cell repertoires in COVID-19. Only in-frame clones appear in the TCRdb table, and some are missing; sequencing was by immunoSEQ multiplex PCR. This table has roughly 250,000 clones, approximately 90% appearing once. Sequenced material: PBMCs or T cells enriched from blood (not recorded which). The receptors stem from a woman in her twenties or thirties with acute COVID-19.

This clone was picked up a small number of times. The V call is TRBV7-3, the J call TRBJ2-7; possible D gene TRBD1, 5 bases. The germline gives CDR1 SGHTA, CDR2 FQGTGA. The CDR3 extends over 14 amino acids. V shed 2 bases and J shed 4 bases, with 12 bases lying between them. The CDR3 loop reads CASSLGQGNYEQYF. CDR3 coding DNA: TGTGCCAGCAGCTTAGGGCAGGGAAATTACGAGCAGTACTTC.

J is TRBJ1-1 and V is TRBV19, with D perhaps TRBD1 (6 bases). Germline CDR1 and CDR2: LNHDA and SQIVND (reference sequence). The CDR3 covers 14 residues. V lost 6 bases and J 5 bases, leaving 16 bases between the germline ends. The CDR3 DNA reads TGTGCCAGTAGGCCGGGGGGGCGCGGAACTGAAGCTTTCTTT. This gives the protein CASRPGGRGTEAFF.

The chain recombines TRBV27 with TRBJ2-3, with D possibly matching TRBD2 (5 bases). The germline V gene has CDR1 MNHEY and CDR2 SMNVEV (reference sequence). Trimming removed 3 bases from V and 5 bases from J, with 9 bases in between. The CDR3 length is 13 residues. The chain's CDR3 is CASSLDRGDTQYF. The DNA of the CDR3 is TGTGCCAGCAGTTTGGACCGGGGAGATACGCAGTATTTT.

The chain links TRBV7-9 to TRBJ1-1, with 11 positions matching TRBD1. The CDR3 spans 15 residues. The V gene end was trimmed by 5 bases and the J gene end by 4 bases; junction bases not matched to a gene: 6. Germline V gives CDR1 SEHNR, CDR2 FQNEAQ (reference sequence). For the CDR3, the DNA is TGTGCCAGCAGCAGAACCGGGACAGGGGGCACTGAAGCTTTCTTT. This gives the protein CASSRTGTGGTEAFF.

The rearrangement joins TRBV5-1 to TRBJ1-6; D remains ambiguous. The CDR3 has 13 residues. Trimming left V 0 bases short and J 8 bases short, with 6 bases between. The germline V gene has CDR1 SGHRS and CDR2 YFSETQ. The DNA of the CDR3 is TGCGCCAGCAGCTTGGAAGACTATTCACCCCTCCACTTT. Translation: CASSLEDYSPLHF.

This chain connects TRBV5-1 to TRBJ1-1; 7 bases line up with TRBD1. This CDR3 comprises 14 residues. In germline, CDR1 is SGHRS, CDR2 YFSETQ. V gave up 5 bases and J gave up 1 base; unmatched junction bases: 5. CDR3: CASRGGEGNTEAFF. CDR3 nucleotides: TGCGCCAGCAGAGGGGGCGAGGGGAACACTGAAGCTTTCTTT.

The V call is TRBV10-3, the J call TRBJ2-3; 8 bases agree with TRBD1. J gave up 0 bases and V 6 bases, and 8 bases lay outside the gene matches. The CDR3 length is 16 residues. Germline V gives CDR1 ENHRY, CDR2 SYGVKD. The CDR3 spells CAISLDRDLSTDTQYF. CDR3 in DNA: TGTGCCATCAGCCTGGACAGGGACCTTAGCACAGATACGCAGTATTTT.

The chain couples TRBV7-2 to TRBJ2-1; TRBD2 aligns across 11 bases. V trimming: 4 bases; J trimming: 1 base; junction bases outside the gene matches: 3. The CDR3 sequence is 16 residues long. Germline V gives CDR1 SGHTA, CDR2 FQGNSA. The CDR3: CASSSGTSGSYNEQFF. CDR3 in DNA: TGTGCCAGCAGCTCCGGGACTAGCGGTTCCTACAATGAGCAGTTCTTC. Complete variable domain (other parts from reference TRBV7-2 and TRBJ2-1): GAGVSQSPSNKVTEKGKDVELRCDPISGHTALYWYRQSLGQGLEFLIYFQGNSAPDKSGLPSDRFSAERTGGSVSTLTIQRTQQEDSAVYLCASSSGTSGSYNEQFFGPGTRLTVL.

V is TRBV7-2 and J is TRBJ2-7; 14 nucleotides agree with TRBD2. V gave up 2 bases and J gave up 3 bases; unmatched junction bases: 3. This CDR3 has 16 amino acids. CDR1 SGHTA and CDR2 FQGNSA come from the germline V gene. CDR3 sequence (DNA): TGTGCCAGCAGCTTAAGGACTAGCGGGGGGAGCTACGAGCAGTACTTC. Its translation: CASSLRTSGGSYEQYF.

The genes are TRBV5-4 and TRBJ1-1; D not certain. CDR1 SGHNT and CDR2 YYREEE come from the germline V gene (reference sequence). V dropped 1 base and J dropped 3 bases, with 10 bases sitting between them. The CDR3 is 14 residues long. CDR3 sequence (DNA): TGTGCCAGCAGCTTGCCGGGGTTGGACACTGAAGCTTTCTTT. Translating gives CASSLPGLDTEAFF. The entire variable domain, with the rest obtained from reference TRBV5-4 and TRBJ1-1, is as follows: ETGVTQSPTHLIKTRGQQVTLRCSSQSGHNTVSWYQQALGQGPQFIFQYYREEENGRGNFPPRFSGLQFPNYSSELNVNALELDDSALYLCASSLPGLDTEAFFGQGTRLTVV.

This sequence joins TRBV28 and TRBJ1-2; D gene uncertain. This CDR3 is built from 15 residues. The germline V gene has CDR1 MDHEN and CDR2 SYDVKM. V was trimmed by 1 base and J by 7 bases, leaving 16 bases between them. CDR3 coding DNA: TGTGCCAGCAGTTTATTGCCTATCCTAACTCCTGGCTACACCTTC. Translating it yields CASSLLPILTPGYTF.

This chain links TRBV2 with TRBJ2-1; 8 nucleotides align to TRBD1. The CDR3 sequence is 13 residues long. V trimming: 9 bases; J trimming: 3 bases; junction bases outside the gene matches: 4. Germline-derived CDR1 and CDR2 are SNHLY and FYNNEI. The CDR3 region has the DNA TGTGCCAGGTCCGGGACAGGCTACAATGAGCAGTTCTTC. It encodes CARSGTGYNEQFF.